The 27 T cell receptor beta chains presented below share a single source sample, sequenced in a study of control samples from healthy donors and cancer patients. Produced via immunoSEQ multiplex PCR; TCRdb's table is partial and in-frame only. Among 110,000 or so clones, about 80% were seen once, and the ten largest hold around 6.2%. Sequenced material: blood. The receptor source for this set is a man younger than 30 in good health.

The gene calls are TRBV25-1 and TRBJ2-7; D is ambiguous. Germline CDR1 is MGHDK and CDR2 is SYGVNS. This CDR3 has 14 residues. Deletions cut 3 bases from V and 2 bases from J, with 11 bases between. Written as DNA, the CDR3 is TGTGCCAGCAGTGAGGAAGAGCCTACCTACGAGCAGTACTTC. Translated, it gives CASSEEEPTYEQYF.

The chain has TRBV3-1 (or the pseudogene TRBV3-2) and TRBJ1-2; the D is unclear. The V end lost 1 base, the J end lost 8 bases, and 8 bases lay between the germline ends. CDR1 and CDR2 from the germline V gene are LGHDT and YNNKEL (reference sequence). The CDR3 contains 12 residues. The CDR3 DNA reads as TGTGCCAGCAGCCAAGTGTGGGAAGGCTACACCTTC. Amino acids: CASSQVWEGYTF.

The chain combines TRBV7-2 with TRBJ2-3, with D unresolved. The CDR3 length is 12 residues. V was shortened by 4 bases and J by 0 bases, with 2 bases between the two germline ends. Germline lookup yields CDR1 SGHTA and CDR2 FQGNSA. The CDR3 sequence: CASSYSTDTQYF. The DNA for the CDR3 is TGTGCCAGCAGCTACAGCACAGATACGCAGTATTTT.

The CDR3 bases are TGTGCCAGCAGCTTAGATGGAGGCAGGGGCACTGAAGCTTTCTTT. Translation gives CASSLDGGRGTEAFF. This rearrangement joins TRBV7-9 to TRBJ1-1; tentatively, D is TRBD1 (6 bases). The V end lost 1 base, the J end lost 4 bases, and 13 bases lay between the germline ends. The CDR3 extends over 15 amino acids. The germline V gene has CDR1 SEHNR and CDR2 FQNEAQ (reference sequence). Using reference TRBV7-9 and TRBJ1-1 for the parts outside the CDR3, the full variable domain is DTGVSQNPRHKITKRGQNVTFRCDPISEHNRLYWYRQTLGQGPEFLTYFQNEAQLEKSRLLSDRFSAERPKGSFSTLEIQRTEQGDSAMYLCASSLDGGRGTEAFFGQGTRLTVV.

The J gene is TRBJ2-2, the V gene TRBV5-8, with D perhaps TRBD1 (5 bases). The length of the CDR3 is 14 residues. V was trimmed by 4 bases and J by 3 bases, leaving 10 bases between them. Germline CDR1 SGHTS, CDR2 YDEGEE. The CDR3, as DNA: TGTGCCAGCAGCCGAGACAGTTACACCGGGGAGCTGTTTTTT. Protein: CASSRDSYTGELFF.

The chain links TRBV5-1 to TRBJ1-2; no clear D. Deletions cut 4 bases from V and 8 bases from J, with 12 bases between. The germline gives CDR1 SGHRS, CDR2 YFSETQ. The CDR3 consists of 12 residues. The CDR3: CASSLDGKGYTF. The CDR3 DNA reads TGCGCCAGCAGCCTGGACGGGAAGGGCTACACCTTC.

The CDR3 sequence: CASNTGARDQPQHF. CDR3 DNA sequence: TGTGCCAGCAACACGGGGGCGAGGGATCAGCCCCAGCATTTT. The chain carries TRBV2 and TRBJ1-5; TRBD1 might be the D (6 bases). The V end lost 7 bases, the J end lost 5 bases, and 15 bases lay between the germline ends. The CDR3 runs to 14 residues. CDR1 is SNHLY and CDR2 is FYNNEI in the germline V gene. Variable domain in full (rest from reference TRBV2 and TRBJ1-5): EPEVTQTPSHQVTQMGQEVILRCVPISNHLYFYWYRQILGQKVEFLVSFYNNEISEKSEIFDDQFSVERPDGSNFTLKIRSTKLEDSAMYFCASNTGARDQPQHFGDGTRLSIL.

The V and J genes are TRBV3-1 (or the pseudogene TRBV3-2) and TRBJ2-2; the match to TRBD2 covers 13 bases. J was trimmed by 7 bases and V by 10 bases; bases with no gene match: 6. Germline-derived CDR1 and CDR2 are LGHDT and YNNKEL (reference sequence). CDR3 length equals 14 residues. CDR3 region: CATTSGGAGGELFF. The CDR3 region has the DNA TGTGCCACCACTAGCGGGGGGGCCGGCGGGGAGCTGTTTTTT.

V usage is TRBV6-5 and J usage is TRBJ2-3; perhaps TRBD2 as D (5 bases). Trimming took off 2 bases at V and 3 bases at J, with 6 bases between the two ends. CDR3 size: 13 residues. Germline V lookup: CDR1 MNHEY, CDR2 SVGAGI. The CDR3 region has the DNA TGTGCCAGCAGTTACCGGGGTACAGATACGCAGTATTTT. Its protein product is CASSYRGTDTQYF.

The V gene is TRBV19, the J gene TRBJ1-6, with TRBD1 matching 9 bases. The CDR3 is 14 amino acids. The junction had 4 bases not matched to a gene; V was cut back by 7 bases and J by 6 bases. Looked up from germline, CDR1 is LNHDA and CDR2 is SQIVND (reference sequence). This chain's CDR3 is CASNRGRANSPLHF. CDR3 nucleotides: TGTGCCAGTAACAGGGGGCGCGCTAATTCACCCCTCCACTTT.

The rearrangement joins TRBV28 to TRBJ2-3; tentatively, D is TRBD2 (6 bases). This CDR3 spans 15 amino acids. CDR1 is MDHEN, CDR2 SYDVKM, per germline. V was clipped by 3 bases and J by 0 bases, with 10 bases between them. This CDR3 is CASSLVGGSTDTQYF. As DNA, the CDR3 is TGTGCCAGCAGTTTGGTGGGGGGTAGCACAGATACGCAGTATTTT.

This clone was seen a handful of times. The chain links TRBV27 to TRBJ2-7; TRBD1 might be the D (6 bases). Germline V gene sequence: CDR1 MNHEY, CDR2 SMNVEV (reference sequence). The CDR3 is made up of 14 amino acids. V was trimmed by 4 bases and J by 3 bases, leaving 13 bases between them. CDR3 protein: CASSSGHRFYEQYF. CDR3 bases: TGTGCCAGCAGTTCGGGACACCGGTTCTACGAGCAGTACTTC.

This sequence joins TRBV4-3 and TRBJ2-7; TRBD2 matches 8 bases. Germline CDR1 is LGHNA and CDR2 is YSLEER. Trimming took 0 bases from V and 7 from J; bases not matched to a gene: 11. CDR3 length equals 16 residues. The CDR3 protein is CASSQDLRGGRREQYF. The CDR3 DNA reads as TGCGCCAGCAGCCAAGATCTACGGGGGGGCCGGAGGGAGCAGTACTTC.

The chain is built from TRBV7-9 and TRBJ1-1, with 7 nucleotides matching TRBD1. Germline CDR1 is SEHNR and CDR2 is FQNEAQ (reference sequence). This CDR3 spans 15 amino acids. The V segment lost 2 bases and the J segment 4 bases; nucleotides outside the gene matches: 7. In DNA, the CDR3 is TGTGCCAGCAGCTTACCTCAGGCAGGGGGCACTGAAGCTTTCTTT. Encoded protein: CASSLPQAGGTEAFF.

CDR3 sequence (DNA): TGTGCCAGCAGCGCCGGTCGGGCAACCTCTAACTATGGCTACACCTTC. Translation gives CASSAGRATSNYGYTF. The V and J genes are TRBV2 and TRBJ1-2; D remains unclear. Trimming took 6 bases from V and 0 from J, leaving 17 bases between them. Looked up from germline, CDR1 is SNHLY and CDR2 is FYNNEI. The CDR3 consists of 16 residues.

V and J are TRBV2 and TRBJ2-1, with TRBD2 identical over 12 bases. V was clipped by 4 bases and J by 0 bases; unmatched bases: 13. Germline V lookup: CDR1 SNHLY, CDR2 FYNNEI. The CDR3 covers 20 residues. In DNA, the CDR3 is TGTGCCAGCAGTGGAGCTTTGGGGACTAGCGGGCCTCGCTCCTACAATGAGCAGTTCTTC. Translation gives CASSGALGTSGPRSYNEQFF.

The rearrangement joins TRBV18 to TRBJ1-5; TRBD1 matches 7 bases. CDR3 size: 14 residues. CDR1 is KGHSH, CDR2 LQKENI, per germline. V lost 6 bases and J lost 1; bases outside the gene matches: 3. The CDR3 spells CASSPDRSNQPQHF. In nucleotides, the CDR3 is TGTGCCAGCTCGCCGGACAGGAGCAATCAGCCCCAGCATTTT.

The rearrangement links TRBV28 to TRBJ1-1, with 8 bases fitting TRBD1. The length of the CDR3 is 16 residues. J gave up 6 bases and V 4 bases, and 13 bases lay outside the gene matches. Germline assignment: CDR1 MDHEN and CDR2 SYDVKM. The CDR3 loop is CASSSTSTGVTAEAFF. The DNA of the CDR3 is TGTGCCAGCAGTTCCACCTCGACAGGGGTAACGGCTGAAGCTTTCTTT. Using reference TRBV28 and TRBJ1-1 for the parts outside the CDR3, the full variable domain is DVKVTQSSRYLVKRTGEKVFLECVQDMDHENMFWYRQDPGLGLRLIYFSYDVKMKEKGDIPEGYSVSREKKERFSLILESASTNQTSMYLCASSSTSTGVTAEAFFGQGTRLTVV.

The J gene is TRBJ2-7, the V gene TRBV2, with 8 bases lining up with TRBD1. Per the germline V gene, CDR1 is SNHLY and CDR2 is FYNNEI. The CDR3 sequence is 15 residues long. J lost 4 bases, V lost 1 base, and 6 bases had no gene match. The CDR3 here is CASSEDRGSTYEQYF. The CDR3 DNA is TGTGCCAGCAGTGAAGACAGGGGGTCGACTTACGAGCAGTACTTC.

The rearrangement links TRBV7-2 to TRBJ1-4, with no clear D. Germline V gene sequence: CDR1 SGHTA, CDR2 FQGNSA. V lost 3 bases, J lost 0 bases, and 5 bases lay in between. The CDR3 totals 14 residues. The CDR3 spells CASSFDATNEKLFF. For the CDR3, the DNA is TGTGCCAGCAGCTTTGATGCAACTAATGAAAAACTGTTTTTT.

The rearrangement links TRBV24-1 to TRBJ2-3; D possibly corresponds to TRBD1 (7 bases). This CDR3 is built from 14 residues. V was shortened by 6 bases and J by 1 base, with 10 bases between the two germline ends. Germline assignment: CDR1 KGHDR and CDR2 SFDVKD. The CDR3 DNA follows: TGTGCCACCAGTTCCAGGGGGGGCACAGATACGCAGTATTTT. Its translation: CATSSRGGTDTQYF.

CDR3 sequence: CAISDKTLRVSYEQYF. The CDR3 DNA sequence: TGTGCCATCAGTGATAAGACTTTAAGGGTATCCTACGAGCAGTACTTC. V and J are TRBV10-3 and TRBJ2-7; D remains ambiguous. The CDR3 covers 16 residues. V was pared by 3 bases and J by 1 base, with 16 bases between. The germline gives CDR1 ENHRY, CDR2 SYGVKD.

The rearrangement uses TRBV11-1 and TRBJ2-1, with TRBD2 as a possible D gene (5 bases). The germline V gene has CDR1 SGHAT and CDR2 FQDESV (reference sequence). The germline V and J ends were trimmed by 2 bases and 5 bases, with 13 bases remaining between them. This CDR3 comprises 15 residues. CDR3 loop: CASSLHSEGHNEQFF. CDR3 coding DNA: TGTGCCAGCAGCTTACACAGTGAGGGCCACAATGAGCAGTTCTTC.

V usage is TRBV15 and J usage is TRBJ2-1, with D tentatively TRBD1 (6 bases). Between the trimmed V and J ends, which lost 0 bases and 2 bases, there was a span of 11 bases. CDR3 size: 16 residues. Germline V lookup: CDR1 LNHNV, CDR2 YYDKDF (reference sequence). The CDR3 is CATSREGPGAYNEQFF. For the CDR3, the DNA is TGTGCCACCAGCAGAGAAGGTCCAGGGGCCTACAATGAGCAGTTCTTC.

In its sample, this clone was seen once. The CDR3 sequence: CASSLVPSLLVPLEAFF. The CDR3 DNA sequence: TGCGCCAGCAGCTTGGTTCCCAGCCTACTCGTCCCCCTTGAAGCTTTCTTT. The rearrangement joins TRBV5-1 to TRBJ1-1; D remains unclear. The germline V and J ends were trimmed by 0 bases and 7 bases, with 22 bases remaining between them. The CDR3 totals 17 residues. From germline, CDR1 is SGHRS and CDR2 YFSETQ.

This clone was observed once. The gene calls are TRBV19 and TRBJ1-1; possible D gene TRBD1, 6 bases. V was trimmed by 5 bases and J by 0 bases, leaving 10 bases between them. CDR1 is LNHDA, CDR2 SQIVND, per germline (reference sequence). CDR3 length: 14 residues. CDR3: CASSLGHLNTEAFF. The CDR3 DNA is TGTGCCAGTAGTTTGGGACACTTGAACACTGAAGCTTTCTTT.

This clone came up once. This chain links TRBV7-2 with TRBJ1-1, with D possibly TRBD1 on 5 matching bases. Deletions cut 3 bases from V and 1 base from J, with 9 bases between. The CDR3 has 14 residues. CDR1 is SGHTA, CDR2 FQGNSA, per germline. The CDR3 region is CASSFGRGNTEAFF. Written as DNA, the CDR3 is TGTGCCAGCAGCTTTGGTAGGGGGAACACTGAAGCTTTCTTT.